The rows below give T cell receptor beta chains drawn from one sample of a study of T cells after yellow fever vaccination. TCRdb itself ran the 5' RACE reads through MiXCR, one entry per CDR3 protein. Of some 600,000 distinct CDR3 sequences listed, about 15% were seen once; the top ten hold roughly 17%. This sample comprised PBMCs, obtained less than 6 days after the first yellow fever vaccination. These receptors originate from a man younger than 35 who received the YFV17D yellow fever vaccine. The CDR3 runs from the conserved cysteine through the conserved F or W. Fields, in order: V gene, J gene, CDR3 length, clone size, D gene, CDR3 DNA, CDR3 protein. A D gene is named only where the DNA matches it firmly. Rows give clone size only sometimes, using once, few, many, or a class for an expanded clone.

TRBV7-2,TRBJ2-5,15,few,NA,TGTGCCAGCAGCTCGAATCTGGGCGGTAAAGAGACCCAGTACTTC,CASSSNLGGKETQYF
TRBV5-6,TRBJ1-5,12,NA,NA,TGTGCCAGCAGCGTAGGGGTTCAGCCCCAGCATTTT,CASSVGVQPQHF
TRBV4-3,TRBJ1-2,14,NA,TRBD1,TGCGCCAGCAGCCAACATGGACAGGGATTTTTTTACACCTTC,CASSQHGQGFFYTF
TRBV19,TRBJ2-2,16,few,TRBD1,TGTGCCAGTAGGCTGCAGGGGGCGATAGGGTCCGGGGAGCTGTTTTTT,CASRLQGAIGSGELFF
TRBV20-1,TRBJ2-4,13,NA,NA,TGCAGTGCTTTCTCAGGGCCGGGGGACATTCAGTACTTC,CSAFSGPGDIQYF
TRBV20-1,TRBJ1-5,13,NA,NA,TGCAGTGCTAGCCCTGGGAACGGTCAGCCCCAGCATTTT,CSASPGNGQPQHF
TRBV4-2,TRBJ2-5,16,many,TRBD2,TGTGCCAGCAGCCAAGACGGGACTACCTTCTTAGAGACCCAGTACTTC,CASSQDGTTFLETQYF
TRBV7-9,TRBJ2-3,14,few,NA,TGTGCCAGCAGCTTTCCGGTTAGCACAGATACGCAGTATTTT,CASSFPVSTDTQYF
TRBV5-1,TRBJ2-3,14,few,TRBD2,TGCGCCAGCAGCCAGACTAGCGGGGAAGATACGCAGTATTTT,CASSQTSGEDTQYF
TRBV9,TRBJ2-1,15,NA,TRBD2,TGTGCCAGCAGCGTAGAACTAGCGGGGGGTATCGAACAGTTCTTC,CASSVELAGGIEQFF
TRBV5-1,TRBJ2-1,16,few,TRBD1,TGCGCCAGCAGCTTGGCGGGACAGGGGGATTACAATGAGCAGTTCTTC,CASSLAGQGDYNEQFF
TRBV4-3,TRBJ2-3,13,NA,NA,TGCGCCAGCAGCCAAGGGCCTATTGGTACGCAGTATTTT,CASSQGPIGTQYF
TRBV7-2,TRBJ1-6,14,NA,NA,TGTGCCAGCAGCCACCCCTTCCGCGGTTCACCCCTCCACTTT,CASSHPFRGSPLHF
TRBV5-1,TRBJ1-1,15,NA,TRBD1,TGCGCCAGCAGAAGGTTCAGGGGGCCTAATACTGAAGCTTTCTTT,CASRRFRGPNTEAFF
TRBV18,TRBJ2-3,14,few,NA,TGTGCCAGCTCACCAAACGACGGTTCAGATACGCAGTATTTT,CASSPNDGSDTQYF
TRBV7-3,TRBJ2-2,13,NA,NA,TGTGCCAGCTGGGGGCGGAACACCGGGGAGCTGTTTTTT,CASWGRNTGELFF
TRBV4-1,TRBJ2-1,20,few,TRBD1,TGCGCCAGCAGCCAGGGCCGGGACAGGGTTGGCGGGGGACATAGCAATGAGCAGTTCTTC,CASSQGRDRVGGGHSNEQFF
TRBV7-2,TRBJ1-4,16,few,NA,TGTGCCAGTTCCTTATTGGGGCCGGGGCCTAATGAAAAACTGTTTTTT,CASSLLGPGPNEKLFF
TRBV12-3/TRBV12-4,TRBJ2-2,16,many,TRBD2,TGTGCCAGCAGTTGGACTAGCGGGGGGCGCGCCGGGGAGCTGTTTTTT,CASSWTSGGRAGELFF
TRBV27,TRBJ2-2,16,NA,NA,TGTGCCAGCAGTTTCGAGGGGCCCGCGAACACCGGGGAGCTGTTTTTT,CASSFEGPANTGELFF
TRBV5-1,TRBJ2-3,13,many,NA,TGCGCCAGCAGCCTCTCTGGACAGTATACGCAGTATTTT,CASSLSGQYTQYF
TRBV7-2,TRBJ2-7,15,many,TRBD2,TGTGCCAGCAGCTACCCGGGACTAGCGGATTACGAGCAGTACTTC,CASSYPGLADYEQYF
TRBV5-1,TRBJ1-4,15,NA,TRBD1,TGCGCCAGCACTCCTTTCGGACAGGCTGGAGAAAAACTGTTTTTT,CASTPFGQAGEKLFF
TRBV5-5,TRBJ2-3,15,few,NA,TGTGCCAGCAGGGGGGGGCCACCGCCCACAGATACGCAGTATTTT,CASRGGPPPTDTQYF
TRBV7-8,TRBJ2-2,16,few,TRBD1,TGTGCCAGCAGCACAAGACAGGGTCGGGACACCGGGGAGCTGTTTTTT,CASSTRQGRDTGELFF
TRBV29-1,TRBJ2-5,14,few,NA,TGCAGCGTTGAGCGCCGGGCAGGCCAAGAGACCCAGTACTTC,CSVERRAGQETQYF
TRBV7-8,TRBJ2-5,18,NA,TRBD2,TGTGCCAGCAGCTCACGGCTAGCGGGGGGGCAGAGAGGAGAGACCCAGTACTTC,CASSSRLAGGQRGETQYF
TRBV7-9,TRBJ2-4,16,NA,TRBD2,TGTGCCAGCAGCTTTAGCGGGGCTGGGACCCCTTTCATTCAGTACTTC,CASSFSGAGTPFIQYF
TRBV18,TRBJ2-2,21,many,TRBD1,TGTGCCAGCTCACGTGCGGAAACGAGGGGGCGGTTCTTGTCGAACACCGGGGAGCTGTTTTTT,CASSRAETRGRFLSNTGELFF
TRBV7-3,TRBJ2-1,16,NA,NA,TGTGCCAGCAGCTTACAGGGCCAGCGGGCCTACAATGAGCAGTTCTTC,CASSLQGQRAYNEQFF
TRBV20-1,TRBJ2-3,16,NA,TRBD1,TGCAGTGCTAGAGATCAAGGGGGCAGGAGCACAGATACGCAGTATTTT,CSARDQGGRSTDTQYF
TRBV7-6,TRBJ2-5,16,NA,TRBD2,TGTGCCAGCAGTCCAAGCGGGGGGTTTGGACGGGAGACCCAGTACTTC,CASSPSGGFGRETQYF
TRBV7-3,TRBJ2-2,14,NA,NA,TGTGCCAGCAGCCCCCACAAGAACACCGGGGAGCTGTTTTTT,CASSPHKNTGELFF
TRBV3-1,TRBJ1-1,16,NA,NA,TGTGCCAGCAGCCAAGACGGGCAGGGGAGAGACACTGAAGCTTTCTTT,CASSQDGQGRDTEAFF
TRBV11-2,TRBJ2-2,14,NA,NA,TGTGCCAGCAGCCCGCAGGGGCTGGCCGGGGAGCTGTTTTTT,CASSPQGLAGELFF
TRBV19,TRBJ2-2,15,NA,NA,TGTGCCAGTAGTCTCTACACAGGGGAGGCCGGGGAGCTGTTTTTT,CASSLYTGEAGELFF
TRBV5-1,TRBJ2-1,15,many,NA,TGCGCCAGCACCCCGGAACTCCCCTCCTACAATGAGCAGTTCTTC,CASTPELPSYNEQFF
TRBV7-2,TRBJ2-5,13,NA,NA,TGTGCCAGTCGGCCCCCTAGCGCCGAAACCCAGTACTTC,CASRPPSAETQYF
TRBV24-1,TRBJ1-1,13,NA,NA,TGTGCCACCAGTGACCCGGTGTCCGACAAAGCTTTCTTT,CATSDPVSDKAFF
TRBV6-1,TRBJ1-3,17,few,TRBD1,TGTGCCAGCAGGCGACAGGGGAATACAATTGTTGGGGACACCATATATTTT,CASRRQGNTIVGDTIYF
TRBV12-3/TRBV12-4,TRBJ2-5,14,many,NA,TGTGCCAGCAGGCTCCGGGACTCCCAAGAGACCCAGTACTTC,CASRLRDSQETQYF
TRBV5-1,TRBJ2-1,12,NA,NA,TGCGCCAGCAGCTTGGAGGGACAAGAGCAGTTCTTC,CASSLEGQEQFF
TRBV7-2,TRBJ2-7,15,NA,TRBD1,TGTGCCAGCAGCGGTGACAGGGGCCCCGTCTACGAGCAGTACTTC,CASSGDRGPVYEQYF
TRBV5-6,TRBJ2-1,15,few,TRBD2,TGTGCCAGCAGCCACGGGACTAGCGGGGGAAATGAGCAGTTCTTC,CASSHGTSGGNEQFF
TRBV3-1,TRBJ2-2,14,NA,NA,TGTGCCAGCAGCCAAGGACCGGGACGAGGGGAGCTGTTTTTT,CASSQGPGRGELFF
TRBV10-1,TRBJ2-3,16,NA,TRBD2,TGCGCCAGCAGTGAGTCGAGCGGGGGGAACACAGATACGCAGTATTTT,CASSESSGGNTDTQYF
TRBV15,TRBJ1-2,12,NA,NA,TGTGCCACCAGCAGAGGCGAATATGGCTACACCTTC,CATSRGEYGYTF
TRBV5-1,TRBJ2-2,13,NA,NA,TGCGCCAGCGGGGGGGCAGACACCGGGGAGCTGTTTTTT,CASGGADTGELFF
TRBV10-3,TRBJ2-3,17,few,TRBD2,TGTGCCATCAGTGAGACAGCTAGCGGGGGGGTCACAGATACGCAGTATTTT,CAISETASGGVTDTQYF
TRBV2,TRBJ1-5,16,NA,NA,TGTGCCAGCAGATTCGACAGGTCTTATAGCAATCAGCCCCAGCATTTT,CASRFDRSYSNQPQHF
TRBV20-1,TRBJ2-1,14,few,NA,TGCAGTGCTAGAAGGAGACGGATTATTGCTGAGCAGTTCTTC,CSARRRRIIAEQFF
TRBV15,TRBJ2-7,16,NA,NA,TGTGCCACCGGGCCCTCGTCCCCTATCTTTTCCTACGAGCAGTACTTC,CATGPSSPIFSYEQYF
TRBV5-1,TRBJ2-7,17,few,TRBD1,TGCGCCAGCAGCTTGGCCGGGACAGGTCTGAGCTCCTACGAGCAGTACTTC,CASSLAGTGLSSYEQYF
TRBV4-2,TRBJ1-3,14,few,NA,TGTGCCAGCAGCCTTGGAGGCGAAGGAAACACCATATATTTT,CASSLGGEGNTIYF
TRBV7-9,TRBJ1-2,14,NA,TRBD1,TGTGCCAGCAGCACGACAGGGGGCGCAAGGGGCTACACCTTC,CASSTTGGARGYTF
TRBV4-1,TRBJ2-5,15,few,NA,TGCGCCAGCAGCTATGCTGCGGCAGCCAGGGAGACCCAGTACTTC,CASSYAAAARETQYF
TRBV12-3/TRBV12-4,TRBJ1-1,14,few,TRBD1,TGTGCCAGCAGTTGGGACAGGGGAAACGCTGAAGCTTTCTTT,CASSWDRGNAEAFF